These 30 T cell receptor beta chains originate from one sample sequenced in a study of OX40 agonist ivuxolimab in advanced cancers. Only in-frame clones appear in the TCRdb table, and some are missing; sequencing was by immunoSEQ multiplex PCR. The sample contains some 78,000 clones, about 90% of which appear only once. The sample in question was CD4+ or CD8+ T cells sorted from blood, obtained in a trial of the OX40 agonist ivuxolimab. The origin of the receptors is an adult with an advanced solid tumor such as melanoma, head and neck, liver or kidney cancer.

This chain links TRBV19 with TRBJ2-3, with a possible D match to TRBD1 (7 bases). This CDR3 spans 15 amino acids. From germline, CDR1 is LNHDA and CDR2 SQIVND (reference sequence). V lost 11 bases to trimming and J lost 0 bases, with 18 bases between them. In DNA, the CDR3 is TGTGCCGGCTCATCGACAGGGACTAGCACAGATACGCAGTATTTT. Amino acid sequence: CAGSSTGTSTDTQYF.

V and J are TRBV5-1 and TRBJ2-5, with D unresolved. The last part of the DNA fits TRBJ2-7 better; the J call may be wrong. The germline V gene encodes CDR1 SGHRS and CDR2 YFSETQ. This CDR3 is built from 17 residues. CDR3 nucleotide sequence: TGCGCCAGCAGCTTGTTGCCGATGAGGCTCAACGCTTACGAGCAGTACTTC. Encoded protein: CASSLLPMRLNAYEQYF.

This clone occurred once. V usage is TRBV21-1 and J usage is TRBJ1-6; the listed D gene, TRBD1, was not tested against the DNA. TRBV21-1 is labeled a pseudogene. The CDR3 runs 15 residues. CDR3 in amino acids: CASSIKTGGFSPLHF. CDR3 in DNA: TGTGCCAGCAGCATTAAGACAGGGGGGTTCTCACCCCTCCACTTT.

V and J are TRBV4-1 and TRBJ1-3, with TRBD1 identical over 9 bases. This CDR3 region has 16 residues. V dropped 4 bases and J dropped 0; count of bases not matched to a gene: 4. From germline, CDR1 is MGHRA and CDR2 YSYEKL. CDR3 sequence reads: CASSRGTGSSGNTIYF. CDR3 in DNA: TGCGCCAGCAGCCGAGGGACAGGGAGCTCTGGAAACACCATATATTTT.

The chain is built from TRBV19 and TRBJ1-5; TRBD1 matches 7 bases. Per the germline V gene, CDR1 is LNHDA and CDR2 is SQIVND (reference sequence). The length of the CDR3 is 14 residues. J lost 7 bases, V lost 1 base, and 4 bases had no gene match. CDR3 region: CASSIGQGTQPQHF. The CDR3 nucleotides are TGTGCCAGTAGTATAGGACAGGGAACGCAGCCCCAGCATTTT.

The rearrangement uses TRBV5-1 and TRBJ1-2; possibly TRBD1 for D (6 bases). Germline V CDR1 and CDR2: SGHRS, YFSETQ. The CDR3 length is 13 residues. Deletions cut 4 bases from V and 2 bases from J, with 9 bases between. CDR3 in DNA: TGCGCCAGCAGCGGCCAGGGGAACTATGGCTACACCTTC. Protein sequence: CASSGQGNYGYTF.

This clone came up once. The chain is built from TRBV5-4 and TRBJ1-2, with D unresolved. V shed 0 bases and J shed 4 bases, with 13 bases lying between them. The length of the CDR3 is 15 residues. Germline V CDR1 and CDR2: SGHNT, YYREEE (reference sequence). The CDR3 bases are TGTGCCAGCAGCTTGGGCCCCGGGGTGGGCTATGGCTACACCTTC. It yields the protein CASSLGPGVGYGYTF. Combining the CDR3 with reference TRBV5-4 and TRBJ1-2 gives the whole variable domain ETGVTQSPTHLIKTRGQQVTLRCSSQSGHNTVSWYQQALGQGPQFIFQYYREEENGRGNFPPRFSGLQFPNYSSELNVNALELDDSALYLCASSLGPGVGYGYTFGSGTRLTVV.

The V call is TRBV2, the J call TRBJ1-5; maybe TRBD1 (5 bases). V gave up 6 bases and J gave up 5 bases, with 14 bases separating them. This CDR3 comprises 14 residues. Germline CDR1 reads SNHLY; CDR2 reads FYNNEI. This chain's CDR3 is CASSVFQGYQPQHF. The CDR3 nucleotides are TGTGCCAGCAGCGTCTTCCAGGGTTATCAGCCCCAGCATTTT.

V usage is TRBV29-1 and J usage is TRBJ2-1; 8 nucleotides align to TRBD1. Germline CDR1 and CDR2: SQVTM and ANQGSEA. The J segment lost 5 bases and the V segment lost 1 base, leaving 10 bases of the junction unmatched. The CDR3 extends over 16 amino acids. DNA for the CDR3: TGCAGCGTTGAAGCCCCCGGACAGGGATTGAACAATGAGCAGTTCTTC. Amino acids: CSVEAPGQGLNNEQFF.

The chain uses TRBV18 and TRBJ2-7, with D possibly TRBD1 on 6 matching bases. This CDR3 comprises 11 residues. Between the trimmed V and J ends, which lost 2 bases and 7 bases, there was a span of 6 bases. The germline V gene encodes CDR1 KGHSH and CDR2 LQKENI. The CDR3 is CASSPDREQYF. The CDR3 nucleotides are TGTGCCAGCTCACCAGACAGGGAGCAGTACTTC.

The chain links TRBV14 to TRBJ2-5; TRBD1 matches at 7 bases. With V trimmed by 0 bases and J by 5 bases, 6 bases remained unmatched. CDR1 is SGHDN and CDR2 is FVKESK in the germline V gene. The CDR3 covers 15 residues. CDR3 in amino acids: CASSQDTGVWETQYF. Written as DNA, the CDR3 is TGTGCCAGCAGCCAAGATACAGGGGTCTGGGAGACCCAGTACTTC.

The chain combines TRBV25-1 with TRBJ2-5, with 7 bases lining up with TRBD1. V was clipped by 3 bases and J by 4 bases; unmatched bases: 8. From germline, CDR1 is MGHDK and CDR2 SYGVNS. The CDR3 totals 15 residues. This CDR3 reads CASSDPGTAGETQYF. CDR3 DNA: TGTGCCAGCAGTGACCCAGGGACAGCCGGAGAGACCCAGTACTTC.

The chain uses TRBV4-2 and TRBJ2-1; no clear D gene. V was pared by 3 bases and J by 0 bases, with 9 bases between. CDR1 is LGHNA and CDR2 is YNFKEQ in the germline V gene. This CDR3 has 15 residues. The CDR3 reads CASSHPWSSYNEQFF. The CDR3 nucleotides read TGTGCCAGCAGCCATCCTTGGAGCTCCTACAATGAGCAGTTCTTC.

The rearrangement joins TRBV6-5 to TRBJ2-7; D is unresolved. The germline V gene has CDR1 MNHEY and CDR2 SVGAGI. V lost 6 bases and J lost 3, with 12 bases in between. The CDR3 covers 13 residues. CDR3: CASSPGRVYEQYF. CDR3 DNA: TGTGCCAGCAGCCCCGGTCGCGTCTACGAGCAGTACTTC.

The J gene is TRBJ2-7, the V gene TRBV7-2; 7 bases map to TRBD2. CDR1 SGHTA and CDR2 FQGNSA come from the germline V gene. This CDR3 has 15 amino acids. V was clipped by 4 bases and J by 1 base; unmatched bases: 7. In nucleotides, the CDR3 is TGTGCCAGCAGCTACACTAGCGCCCCTTCCTACGAGCAGTACTTC. This sequence encodes CASSYTSAPSYEQYF.

This chain joins TRBV5-8 and TRBJ2-3; 10 nucleotides align to TRBD2. CDR1 is SGHTS and CDR2 is YDEGEE in the germline V gene. The CDR3 loop spans 16 amino acids. Unmatched junction bases numbered 15, after V lost 3 bases and J lost 11 bases. The CDR3 protein is CASSSLAGVPIGMQYF. The CDR3 DNA sequence: TGTGCCAGCAGCTCCCTAGCGGGAGTACCAATCGGAATGCAGTATTTT.

The V gene is TRBV15, the J gene TRBJ2-7, with 10 nucleotides matching TRBD1. The V and J ends lost 5 bases and 5 bases, in that order; junction bases with no gene match: 12. CDR3 length: 16 residues. CDR1 and CDR2 (germline): LNHNV, YYDKDF (reference sequence). This CDR3 reads CATSRTPGQGMDEQYF. The CDR3, as DNA: TGTGCCACCAGCCGAACTCCGGGACAGGGGATGGACGAGCAGTACTTC.

Only a few counts were recorded for this clone. The rearrangement uses TRBV5-1 and TRBJ2-5, with D maybe TRBD1 (5 bases). This CDR3 contains 13 residues. V lost 4 bases to trimming and J lost 4 bases, with 11 bases between them. Looked up from germline, CDR1 is SGHRS and CDR2 is YFSETQ. The CDR3 nucleotides are TGCGCCAGCAGCCGACAGTCCCCAGAGACCCAGTACTTC. Translation: CASSRQSPETQYF.

The chain carries TRBV5-4 and TRBJ2-1; 11 nucleotides agree with TRBD2. Germline V gene lookup returns CDR1 SGHNT and CDR2 YYREEE (reference sequence). CDR3 length: 15 amino acids. Trimming removed 1 base from V and 9 bases from J; junction bases left unmatched: 6. Here the CDR3 reads CASSLLLAGVSEQFF. CDR3 bases: TGTGCCAGCAGCTTGTTACTAGCGGGAGTAAGTGAGCAGTTCTTC.

The V gene is TRBV19, the J gene TRBJ2-7; D may be TRBD1 or TRBD2 (6 bases each). Trimming removed 10 bases from V and 5 bases from J, with 27 bases in between. The germline CDR1 and CDR2 sequences are LNHDA and SQIVND (reference sequence). This CDR3 is built from 16 residues. CDR3 sequence: CATSSMGAGRKNEQYF. The CDR3 DNA sequence: TGTGCCACCAGTAGTATGGGGGCGGGACGGAAAAACGAGCAGTACTTC.

The V and J genes are TRBV5-1 and TRBJ1-1, with 8 nucleotides matching TRBD1. This CDR3 region has 14 residues. The V gene's germline CDR1 is SGHRS and CDR2 YFSETQ. The V segment lost 4 bases and the J segment 2 bases; nucleotides outside the gene matches: 4. The CDR3 reads CASSDGTGNTEAFF. DNA for the CDR3: TGCGCCAGCAGCGACGGGACAGGTAACACTGAAGCTTTCTTT.

This chain connects TRBV28 to TRBJ1-5; perhaps TRBD1 as D (5 bases). CDR1 and CDR2 (germline): MDHEN, SYDVKM. With 6 bases removed from V and 6 bases from J, the gap between germline ends came to 18 bases. This CDR3 contains 15 residues. CDR3: CASSPQPLGTQPQHF. CDR3 DNA: TGTGCCAGCAGCCCTCAGCCTTTAGGGACTCAGCCCCAGCATTTT.

The V call is TRBV29-1, the J call TRBJ1-1; no definite D call. This CDR3 contains 13 residues. The V and J ends lost 4 bases and 0 bases respectively, with 9 bases between them. Germline lookup yields CDR1 SQVTM and CDR2 ANQGSEA. The DNA for the CDR3 is TGCAGCGTTGTTCGCGACATGAACACTGAAGCTTTCTTT. This encodes CSVVRDMNTEAFF.

The V call is TRBV18, the J call TRBJ1-1; D not certain. CDR1 and CDR2 (germline): KGHSH, LQKENI. The V end was cut by 3 bases, the J end by 3 bases, with 17 bases between. CDR3 length: 16 amino acids. DNA of the CDR3: TGTGCCAGCTCACCGGTTCTGATAGGGCAGGACACTGAAGCTTTCTTT. Protein: CASSPVLIGQDTEAFF.

The chain has TRBV19 and TRBJ2-2; TRBD2 matches at 8 bases. Trimming cost V 5 bases and J 6 bases; bases outside gene matches: 14. The germline CDR1 and CDR2 sequences are LNHDA and SQIVND (reference sequence). This CDR3 region has 17 residues. The chain's CDR3 is CASSFVAGFPLAGELFF. CDR3 DNA sequence: TGTGCCAGTAGTTTCGTAGCGGGATTCCCCCTGGCCGGGGAGCTGTTTTTT.

The gene calls are TRBV30 and TRBJ2-1; a weak D match, TRBD2 (6 bases). Germline V gene data show CDR1 as GTSNPN and CDR2 as SVGIG (reference sequence). The CDR3 spans 15 residues. The V end lost 0 bases, the J end lost 2 bases, and 11 bases lay between the germline ends. CDR3 bases: TGTGCCTGGAGTGTTCCCGGCGGGACCTACAATGAGCAGTTCTTC. It yields the protein CAWSVPGGTYNEQFF.

The rearrangement joins TRBV7-9 to TRBJ1-5; D uncertain. Trimming took 8 bases from V and 1 from J, leaving 9 bases between them. The V gene's germline CDR1 is SEHNR and CDR2 FQNEAQ (reference sequence). The CDR3 runs 13 residues. CDR3 coding DNA: TGTGCCAGCTCGAGAACAAGCAATCAGCCCCAGCATTTT. It is translated as CASSRTSNQPQHF.

The chain employs TRBV30 and TRBJ1-1, with 7 bases lining up with TRBD1. With V trimmed by 6 bases and J by 2 bases, 15 bases remained unmatched. The CDR3 consists of 16 residues. Per germline, CDR1 GTSNPN and CDR2 SVGIG (reference sequence). CDR3 DNA sequence: TGTGCCTGCCCCAGGGGGGCAGGAGTGATCAACACTGAAGCTTTCTTT. This codes for CACPRGAGVINTEAFF.

CDR3 protein: CASSLGQLDTIYF. The CDR3 bases are TGCGCCAGCAGCTTAGGACAGCTGGACACCATATATTTT. The chain uses TRBV5-1 and TRBJ1-3; D is perhaps TRBD1 (6 bases). Trimming took off 2 bases at V and 8 bases at J, with 11 bases between the two ends. The CDR3 runs to 13 residues. Germline V gene sequence: CDR1 SGHRS, CDR2 YFSETQ.

The gene calls are TRBV18 and TRBJ2-7, with D tentatively TRBD1 or TRBD2 (5 bases each). Trimming took 5 bases from V and 3 from J, leaving 11 bases between them. Germline V CDR1 and CDR2: KGHSH, LQKENI. This CDR3 comprises 13 residues. The CDR3, as DNA: TGTGCCAGCTCAAAGGGACGGGACTACGAGCAGTACTTC. Encoded protein: CASSKGRDYEQYF.